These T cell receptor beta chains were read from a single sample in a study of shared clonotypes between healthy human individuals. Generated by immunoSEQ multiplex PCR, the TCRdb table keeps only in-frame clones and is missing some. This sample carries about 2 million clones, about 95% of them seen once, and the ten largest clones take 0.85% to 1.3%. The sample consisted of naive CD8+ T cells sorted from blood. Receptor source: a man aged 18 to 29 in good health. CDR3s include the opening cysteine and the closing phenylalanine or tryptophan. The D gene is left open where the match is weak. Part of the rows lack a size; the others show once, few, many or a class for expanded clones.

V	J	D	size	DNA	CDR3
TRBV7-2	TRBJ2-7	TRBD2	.	TGTGCCAGCAGCCCCTTGATTGCGGGAGTCGAAGAGCAGTACTTC	CASSPLIAGVEEQYF
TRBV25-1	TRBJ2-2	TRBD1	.	TGTGCCAGCGGGACAGGGATTCTGGACCCCGGGGAGCTGTTTTTT	CASGTGILDPGELFF
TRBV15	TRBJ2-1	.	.	TGTGCCACCAGCAGGGAGTGGTTAGGGGAGATAAGTGAGCAGTTCTTC	CATSREWLGEISEQFF
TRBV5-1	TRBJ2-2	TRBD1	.	TGCGCCAGCAGCTTAATTTGGCAGGGGGACACCGGGGAGCTGTTTTTT	CASSLIWQGDTGELFF
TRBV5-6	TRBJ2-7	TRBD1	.	TGTGCCAGCAGTGATCTTAACAGGGGCTACCACGAGCAGTACTTC	CASSDLNRGYHEQYF
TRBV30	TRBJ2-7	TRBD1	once	TGTGCCTGGAGTCCATGGGACAGGGAGGAGTACGAGCAGTACTTC	CAWSPWDREEYEQYF
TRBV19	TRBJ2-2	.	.	TGTGCCAGTAGTATGTATCTTAACACCGGGGAGCTGTTTTTT	CASSMYLNTGELFF
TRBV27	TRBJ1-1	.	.	TGTGCCAGCAGTTTAAAGGGGACCAATTGGGCGAACACTGAAGCTTTCTTT	CASSLKGTNWANTEAFF
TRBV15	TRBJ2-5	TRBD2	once	TGTGCCACGTCGGGGGGTGCAGAGACCCAGTACTTC	CATSGGAETQYF
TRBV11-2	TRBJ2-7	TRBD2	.	TGTGCCAGCAGCTTGCCCCCGGCCGCTAGGGGAGGGAACGAGCAGTACTTC	CASSLPPAARGGNEQYF
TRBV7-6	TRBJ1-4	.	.	TGTGCCAGCAGCTTAGTGGGGTCTCCCGATCCCCTTAATGAAAAACTGTTTTTT	CASSLVGSPDPLNEKLFF
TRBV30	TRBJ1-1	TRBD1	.	TGTGCCTGGAATATTAAACAGGGGGCGCCATATGAAGCTTTCTTT	CAWNIKQGAPYEAFF
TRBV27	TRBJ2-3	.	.	TGTGCCAGCAGTTTATCAGGACTGAGCACAGATACGCAGTATTTT	CASSLSGLSTDTQYF
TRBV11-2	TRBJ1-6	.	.	TGTGCCAGCAGCTTACCCCAGGGTAGGACTAGCTCCTATAATTCACCCCTCCACTTT	CASSLPQGRTSSYNSPLHF
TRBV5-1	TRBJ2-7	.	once	TGCGCCAGCAGCTTGGAGGGGAACAGGGCCCACGAGCAGTACTTC	CASSLEGNRAHEQYF
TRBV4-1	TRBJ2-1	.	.	TGCGCCAGCAGCCATAGGGGGGGGAGTGCCTACAATGAGCAGTTCTTC	CASSHRGGSAYNEQFF
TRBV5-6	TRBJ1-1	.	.	TGTGCCAGCAGCTTCGGGGATACTGAAGCTTTCTTT	CASSFGDTEAFF
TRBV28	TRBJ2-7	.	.	TGTGCCAGCAGTTTATCCGGCTACGAGCAGTACTTC	CASSLSGYEQYF
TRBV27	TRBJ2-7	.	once	TGTGCCAGCAGTGACCCCCGGGACTCTTCCTACGAGCAGTACTTC	CASSDPRDSSYEQYF
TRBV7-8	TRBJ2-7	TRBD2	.	TGTGCCAGCAGCCCAGGGACTAGCGGGTCCTACGAGCAGTACTTC	CASSPGTSGSYEQYF
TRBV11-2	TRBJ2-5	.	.	TGTGCCAGCAGCTTAGGACCCCCTGGGGCGAGAGAGACCCAGTACTTC	CASSLGPPGARETQYF
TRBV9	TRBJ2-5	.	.	TGTGCCAGCGGGGCCAAGGGGACCCAGTACTTC	CASGAKGTQYF
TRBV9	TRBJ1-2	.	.	TGTGCCAGCAACTTGGGGTACACTAACTATGGCTACACCTTC	CASNLGYTNYGYTF
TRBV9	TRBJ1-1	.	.	TGTGCCAGCAGCCCAGGGGTGAACACTGAAGCTTTCTTT	CASSPGVNTEAFF
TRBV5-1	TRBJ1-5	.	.	TGCGCCAGCAGCTTGGAGGGGGGCCCGCAGCCCCAGCATTTT	CASSLEGGPQPQHF
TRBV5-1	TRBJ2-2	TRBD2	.	TGCGCCAGCAGCTATCAGCGGGGAACGAACACCGGGGAGCTGTTTTTT	CASSYQRGTNTGELFF
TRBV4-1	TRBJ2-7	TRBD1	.	TGCGCCAGCAGCCAAGAACAGGGGATAATCTACGAGCAGTACTTC	CASSQEQGIIYEQYF
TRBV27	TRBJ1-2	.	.	TGTGCCAGCAGTTTTGGGACCGCCCTACGGGATGGCTACACCTTC	CASSFGTALRDGYTF
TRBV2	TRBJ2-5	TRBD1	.	TGTGCCAGCAGTGGGGGACAGGGCCAAGAGACCCAGTACTTC	CASSGGQGQETQYF
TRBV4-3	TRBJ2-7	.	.	TGCGCCAGCAGCCAAGAGGTGGGGGATACCTACGAGCAGTACTTC	CASSQEVGDTYEQYF
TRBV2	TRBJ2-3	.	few	TGTGCCAGCAGTGCTCCCAGCTGGGATACGCAGTATTTT	CASSAPSWDTQYF
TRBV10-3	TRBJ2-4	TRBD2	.	TGTGCCATCAGTGAGTCGACGGGGGGTCTAGCCAAAAACATTCAGTACTTC	CAISESTGGLAKNIQYF
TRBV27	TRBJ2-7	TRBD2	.	TGTGCCAGCAGTCCCGCTAGCGGGAGTGCCTACGAGCAGTACTTC	CASSPASGSAYEQYF
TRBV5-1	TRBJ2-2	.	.	TGCGCCAGCACCCCCGTTTCAGGGAGGAACACCGGGGAGCTGTTTTTT	CASTPVSGRNTGELFF
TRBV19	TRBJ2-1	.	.	TGTGCCAGTAGGATAGCCTTCCGGGAAGGCAGTTACAATGAGCAGTTCTTC	CASRIAFREGSYNEQFF
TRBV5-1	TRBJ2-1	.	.	TGCGCCAGCAGCGGAAAGGGGCGGCCCTCAGAGCAGTTCTTC	CASSGKGRPSEQFF
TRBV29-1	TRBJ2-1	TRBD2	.	TGCAGCGTTGAAATGCGACTAGCGGGAGGGCCAACCTACAATGAGCAGTTCTTC	CSVEMRLAGGPTYNEQFF
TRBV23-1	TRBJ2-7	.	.	TGCGCCAGCAGTCCAACACTTAAATTCCGACAATCCTACGAGCAGTACTTC	CASSPTLKFRQSYEQYF
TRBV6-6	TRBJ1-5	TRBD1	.	TGTGCCAGCAGTTATGACAGGGCGGTTCAGCCCCAGCATTTT	CASSYDRAVQPQHF
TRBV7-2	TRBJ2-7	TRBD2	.	TGTGCCAGCAGCTCCCTAGCGGGGGGCGAAGCGGAGCAGTACTTC	CASSSLAGGEAEQYF
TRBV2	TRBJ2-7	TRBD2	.	TGTGCCAGCAGTCTAGCGGCCTCCTACGAGCAGTACTTC	CASSLAASYEQYF
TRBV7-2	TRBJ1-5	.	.	TGTGCCAGCAGTCCAGACGGGGATAGCAATCAGCCCCAGCATTTT	CASSPDGDSNQPQHF
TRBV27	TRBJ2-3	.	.	TGTGCCAGCAGTTTATGGGTGAACGGGGATACGCAGTATTTT	CASSLWVNGDTQYF
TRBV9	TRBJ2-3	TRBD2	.	TGTGCCAGCAGCGCAGGGACTAGCAGCACAGATACGCAGTATTTT	CASSAGTSSTDTQYF
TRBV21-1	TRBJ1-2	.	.	TGTGCCAGCAGCAAAGGTACCAATAGGGGCACCTATGGCTACACCTTC	CASSKGTNRGTYGYTF
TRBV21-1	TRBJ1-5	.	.	TGTGCCAGCAGAACCCTTTTAGCTTGGCATCATCAGCCCCAGCATTTT	CASRTLLAWHHQPQHF
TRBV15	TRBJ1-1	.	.	TGTGCCACCAGCAATTCAGACGCCCCTGGGGCTTTCTTT	CATSNSDAPGAFF
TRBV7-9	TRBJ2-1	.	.	TGTGCCAGCAGCTTGCGAGCGGGCCTTGGAGATGAGCAGTTCTTC	CASSLRAGLGDEQFF